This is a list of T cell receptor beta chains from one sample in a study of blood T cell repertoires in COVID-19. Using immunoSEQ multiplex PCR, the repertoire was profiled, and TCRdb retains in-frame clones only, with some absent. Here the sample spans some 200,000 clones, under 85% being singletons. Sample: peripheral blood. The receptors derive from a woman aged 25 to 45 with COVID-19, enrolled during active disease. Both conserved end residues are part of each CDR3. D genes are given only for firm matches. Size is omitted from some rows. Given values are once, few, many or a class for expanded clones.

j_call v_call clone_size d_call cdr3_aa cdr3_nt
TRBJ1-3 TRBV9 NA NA CASSSGPTGNTIYF TGTGCCAGCAGCTCTGGGCCGACTGGAAACACCATATATTTT
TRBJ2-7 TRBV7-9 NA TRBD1 CASSLYAAGGTYEQYF TGTGCCAGCAGCTTATACGCGGCAGGGGGAACCTACGAGCAGTACTTC
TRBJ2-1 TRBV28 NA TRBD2 CASSLGLQRYSYNEQFF TGTGCCAGCAGTTTGGGACTACAAAGATACTCCTACAATGAGCAGTTCTTC
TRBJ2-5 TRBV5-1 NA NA CASSLGGLPGFETQYF TGCGCCAGCAGCCTCGGTGGACTTCCGGGATTTGAGACCCAGTACTTC
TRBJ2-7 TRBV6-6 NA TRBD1 CASRDTDRGNEQYF TGTGCCAGCAGAGACACAGACAGGGGTAACGAGCAGTACTTC
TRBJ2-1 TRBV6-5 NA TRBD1 CASRGQISYNEQFF TGTGCCAGCAGGGGACAGATCTCCTACAATGAGCAGTTCTTC
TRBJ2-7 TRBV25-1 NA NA CASSRDIFTGQYF TGTGCCAGTTCCCGGGACATTTTTACGGGGCAGTACTTC
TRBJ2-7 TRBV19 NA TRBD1 CASTGQEVDEQYF TGTGCCAGTACTGGACAGGAGGTCGACGAGCAGTACTTC
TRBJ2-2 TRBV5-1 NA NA CASSSNAGNTGELFF TGCGCCAGCAGCTCGAACGCGGGGAACACCGGGGAGCTGTTTTTT
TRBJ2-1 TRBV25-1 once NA CASSEYGAGLNNEQFF TGTGCCAGCAGTGAATACGGGGCGGGATTGAACAATGAGCAGTTCTTC
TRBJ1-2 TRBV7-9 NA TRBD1 CASSVSGGTNYGYTF TGTGCCAGCAGTGTATCAGGGGGGACTAACTATGGCTACACCTTC
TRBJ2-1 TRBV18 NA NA CASSPGTFSYNEQFF TGTGCCAGCTCGCCTGGGACATTCTCCTACAATGAGCAGTTCTTC
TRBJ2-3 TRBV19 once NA CASSSSGTDTQYF TGTGCCAGTAGTTCCAGCGGCACAGATACGCAGTATTTT
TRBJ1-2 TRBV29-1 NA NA CSVVGGGDGYTF TGCAGCGTTGTCGGCGGCGGCGATGGCTACACCTTC
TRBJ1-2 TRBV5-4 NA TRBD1 CACSRDRNYGYTF TGTGCCTGTTCCCGGGACAGGAACTATGGCTACACCTTC
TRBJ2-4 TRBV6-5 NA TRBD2 CASSSGGRAGIQYF TGTGCCAGCAGTTCTGGCGGGAGGGCGGGCATTCAGTACTTC
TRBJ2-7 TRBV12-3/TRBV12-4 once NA CASSFRFYEQYF TGTGCCAGCAGTTTTCGTTTCTACGAGCAGTACTTC
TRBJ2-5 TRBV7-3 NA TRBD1 CASSAGTAPGETQYF TGTGCCAGCAGCGCCGGGACAGCCCCTGGAGAGACCCAGTACTTC
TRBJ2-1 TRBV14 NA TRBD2 CASSQDSFVRVLAGAKGSYEQFF TGTGCCAGCAGCCAAGATAGTTTTGTTCGAGTGCTAGCGGGAGCAAAGGGGAGCTATGAGCAGTTCTTC
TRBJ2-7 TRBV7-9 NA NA CASSLATAYEQYF TGTGCCAGCAGCTTAGCAACAGCCTACGAGCAGTACTTC
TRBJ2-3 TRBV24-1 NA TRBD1 CATSDGQGRTDTQYF TGTGCCACCAGTGACGGACAGGGGAGGACAGATACGCAGTATTTT
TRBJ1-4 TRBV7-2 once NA CASSDFLGGGEKLFF TGTGCCAGCAGCGACTTTCTCGGGGGGGGTGAAAAACTGTTTTTT
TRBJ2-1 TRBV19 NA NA CASSATSSNEQFF TGTGCCAGTAGTGCGACTAGTTCCAATGAGCAGTTCTTC
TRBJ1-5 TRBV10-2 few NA CASSDGGSQPQHF TGCGCCAGCAGTGATGGGGGGAGTCAGCCCCAGCATTTT
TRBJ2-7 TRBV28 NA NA CASRASNYEQYF TGTGCCAGCAGGGCTTCGAACTACGAGCAGTACTTC
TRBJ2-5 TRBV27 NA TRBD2 CASRRQWRTSGRWAEETQYF TGTGCCAGCAGGCGACAATGGCGGACTAGCGGGAGGTGGGCTGAAGAGACCCAGTACTTC
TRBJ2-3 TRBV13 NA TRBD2 CASSSRLAGITDTQYF TGTGCCAGCAGCTCCCGACTAGCGGGGATCACAGATACGCAGTATTTT
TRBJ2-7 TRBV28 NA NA CASLDRTYEQYF TGTGCCAGTTTAGACAGGACCTACGAGCAGTACTTC
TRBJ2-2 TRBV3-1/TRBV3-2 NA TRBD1 CASSPQTGRNTGELFF TGTGCCAGCAGCCCCCAGACAGGGCGGAACACCGGGGAGCTGTTTTTT
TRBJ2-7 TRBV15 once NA CATSRDREADEQYF TGTGCCACCAGCAGAGATCGTGAGGCGGACGAGCAGTACTTC
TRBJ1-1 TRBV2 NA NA CASSEQGAMNTEAFF TGTGCCAGCAGTGAACAAGGGGCTATGAACACTGAAGCTTTCTTT
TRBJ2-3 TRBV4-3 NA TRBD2 CASSRAGTSRPDTQYF TGCGCCAGCAGCCGAGCCGGGACTAGCCGGCCAGATACGCAGTATTTT
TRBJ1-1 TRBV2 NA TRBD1 CASRGDRGTEAFF TGTGCCAGCAGGGGGGACAGGGGCACTGAAGCTTTCTTT
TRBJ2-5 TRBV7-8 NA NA CASSLVAGPQETQYF TGTGCCAGCAGCTTAGTGGCGGGTCCCCAAGAGACCCAGTACTTC
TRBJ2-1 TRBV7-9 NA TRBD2 CASSPGGSGIYNEQFF TGTGCCAGCAGCCCGGGGGGTAGCGGGATCTACAATGAGCAGTTCTTC
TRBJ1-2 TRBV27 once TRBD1 CASSFGPPGQGLGYTF TGTGCCAGCAGTTTCGGCCCCCCGGGACAGGGGCTTGGCTACACCTTC
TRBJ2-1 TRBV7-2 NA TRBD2 CASSHPLAGGGNEQFF TGTGCCAGCAGCCATCCACTAGCGGGGGGGGGCAATGAGCAGTTCTTC
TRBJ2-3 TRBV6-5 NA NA CASSSRHSTDTQYF TGTGCCAGCAGTTCTAGGCATAGCACAGATACGCAGTATTTT
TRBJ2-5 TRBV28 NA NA CASRGGGAQETQYF TGTGCCAGCAGGGGAGGGGGAGCCCAAGAGACCCAGTACTTC
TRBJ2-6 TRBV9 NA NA CASSAPGRGSGANVLTF TGTGCCAGCAGCGCCCCAGGTAGGGGAAGTGGGGCCAACGTCCTGACTTTC
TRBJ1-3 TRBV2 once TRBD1 CASSGTGSGNTIYF TGTGCCAGCAGTGGGACAGGTTCTGGAAACACCATATATTTT
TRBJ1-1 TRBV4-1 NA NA CASSRGLEGNTEAFF TGCGCCAGCAGCCGAGGACTCGAAGGGAACACTGAAGCTTTCTTT
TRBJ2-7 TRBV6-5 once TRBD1 CAGGQGALGEQYF TGTGCCGGTGGACAGGGGGCTTTAGGCGAGCAGTACTTC
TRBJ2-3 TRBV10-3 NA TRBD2 CAISEGLAGSDTQYF TGTGCCATCAGTGAGGGACTAGCGGGATCAGATACGCAGTATTTT
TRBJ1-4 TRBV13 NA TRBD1 CASSLGQGNEKLFF TGTGCCAGCAGCCTGGGACAGGGGAATGAAAAACTGTTTTTT
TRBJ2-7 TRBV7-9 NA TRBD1 CASSPGGRYQQYF TGTGCCAGCAGCCCAGGGGGAAGATATCAGCAGTACTTC
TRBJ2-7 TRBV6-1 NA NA CASSEAYGNYVQYF TGTGCCAGCAGTGAAGCGTACGGGAACTACGTGCAGTACTTC
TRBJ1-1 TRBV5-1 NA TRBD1 CASRAGGDTEAFF TGCGCCAGCAGGGCAGGGGGCGACACTGAAGCTTTCTTT
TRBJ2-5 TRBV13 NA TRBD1 CASSLRGQQETQYF TGTGCCAGCAGCTTGAGGGGGCAACAAGAGACCCAGTACTTC
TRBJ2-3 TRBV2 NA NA CASRDWRPDTTDTQYF TGTGCCAGCAGGGACTGGCGGCCCGACACGACCGATACGCAGTATTTT
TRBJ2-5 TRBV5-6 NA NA CASSKGSETQYF TGTGCCAGCAGCAAGGGGTCAGAGACCCAGTACTTC
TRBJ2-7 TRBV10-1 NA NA CASSHPYEQYF TGCGCCAGCAGCCATCCCTACGAGCAGTACTTC
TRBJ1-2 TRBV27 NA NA CASSLRENYGYTF TGTGCCAGCAGTTTACGGGAAAACTATGGCTACACCTTC
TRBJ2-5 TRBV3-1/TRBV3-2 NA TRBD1 CASSQGTGQETQYF TGTGCCAGCAGCCAAGGGACAGGGCAAGAGACCCAGTACTTC
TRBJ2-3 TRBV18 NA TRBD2 CASSRSSGLTDTQYF TGTGCCAGCTCACGGTCTAGCGGACTCACAGATACGCAGTATTTT
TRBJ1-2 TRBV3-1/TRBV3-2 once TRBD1 CASSQWQGAGGYTF TGTGCCAGCAGCCAATGGCAGGGGGCCGGTGGCTACACCTTC
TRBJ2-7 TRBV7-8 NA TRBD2 CASTNMGEGGEQYF TGTGCCAGCACTAATATGGGGGAGGGCGGCGAGCAGTACTTC
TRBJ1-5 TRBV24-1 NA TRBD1 CATQGTLNQPQHF TGTGCCACACAGGGGACGCTCAATCAGCCCCAGCATTTT